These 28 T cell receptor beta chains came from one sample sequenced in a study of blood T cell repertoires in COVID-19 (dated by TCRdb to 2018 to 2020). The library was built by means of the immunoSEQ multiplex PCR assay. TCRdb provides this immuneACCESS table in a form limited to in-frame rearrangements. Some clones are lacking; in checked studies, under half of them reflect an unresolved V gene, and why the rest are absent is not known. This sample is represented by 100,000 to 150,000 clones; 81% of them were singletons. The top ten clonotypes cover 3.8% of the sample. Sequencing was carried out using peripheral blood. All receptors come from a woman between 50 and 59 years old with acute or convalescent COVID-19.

CDR3 residues: CASSVRGSLGNEQFF. In nucleotides, the CDR3 is TGTGCCAGCAGCGTACGAGGGAGTTTAGGCAATGAGCAGTTCTTC. This chain uses TRBV9 with TRBJ2-1; D is possibly TRBD2 (5 bases). The CDR3 sequence is 15 residues long. Per the germline V gene, CDR1 is SGDLS and CDR2 is YYNGEE. V was clipped by 1 base and J by 6 bases, with 14 bases between them.

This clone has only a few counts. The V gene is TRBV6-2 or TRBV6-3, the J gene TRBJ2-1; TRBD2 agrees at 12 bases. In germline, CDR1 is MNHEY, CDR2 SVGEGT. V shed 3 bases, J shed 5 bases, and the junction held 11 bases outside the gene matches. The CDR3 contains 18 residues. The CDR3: CASSYGPSGLAGNNEQFF. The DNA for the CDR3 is TGTGCCAGCAGTTATGGCCCCTCGGGACTAGCGGGCAACAATGAGCAGTTCTTC.

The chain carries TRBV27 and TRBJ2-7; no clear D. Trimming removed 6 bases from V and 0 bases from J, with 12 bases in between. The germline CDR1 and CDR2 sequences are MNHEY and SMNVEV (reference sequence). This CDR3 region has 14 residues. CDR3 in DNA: TGTGCCAGCAGATCCCCTGGCGGCTCCTACGAGCAGTACTTC. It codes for CASRSPGGSYEQYF.

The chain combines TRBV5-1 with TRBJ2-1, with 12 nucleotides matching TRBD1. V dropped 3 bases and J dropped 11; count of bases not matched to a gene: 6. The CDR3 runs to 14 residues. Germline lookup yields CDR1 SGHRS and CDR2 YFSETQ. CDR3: CASSSGDRGLKQFF. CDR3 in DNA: TGCGCCAGCAGCTCTGGGGACAGGGGGCTGAAGCAGTTCTTC. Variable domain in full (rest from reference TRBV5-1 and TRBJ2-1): KAGVTQTPRYLIKTRGQQVTLSCSPISGHRSVSWYQQTPGQGLQFLFEYFSETQRNKGNFPGRFSGRQFSNSRSEMNVSTLELGDSALYLCASSSGDRGLKQFFGPGTRLTVL.

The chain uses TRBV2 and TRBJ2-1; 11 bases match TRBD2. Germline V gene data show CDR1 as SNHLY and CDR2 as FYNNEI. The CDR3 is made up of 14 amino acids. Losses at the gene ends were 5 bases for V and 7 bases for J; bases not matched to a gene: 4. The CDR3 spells CASSPLAGVNEQFF. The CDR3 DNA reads TGTGCCAGCAGTCCACTAGCGGGGGTGAATGAGCAGTTCTTC.

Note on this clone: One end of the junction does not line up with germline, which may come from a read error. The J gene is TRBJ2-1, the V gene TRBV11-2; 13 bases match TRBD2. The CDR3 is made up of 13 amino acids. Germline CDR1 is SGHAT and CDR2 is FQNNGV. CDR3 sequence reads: CASSSGLAGAGLF. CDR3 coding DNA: TGTGCCAGCAGCTCCGGACTAGCGGGAGCAGGTCTCTTC.

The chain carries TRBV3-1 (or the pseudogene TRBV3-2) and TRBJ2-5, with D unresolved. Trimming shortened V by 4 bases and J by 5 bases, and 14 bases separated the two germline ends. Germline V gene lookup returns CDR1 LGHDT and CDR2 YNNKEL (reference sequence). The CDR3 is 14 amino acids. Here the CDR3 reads CASSLSTVLETQYF. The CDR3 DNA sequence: TGTGCCAGCAGCCTTTCGACTGTGTTGGAGACCCAGTACTTC.

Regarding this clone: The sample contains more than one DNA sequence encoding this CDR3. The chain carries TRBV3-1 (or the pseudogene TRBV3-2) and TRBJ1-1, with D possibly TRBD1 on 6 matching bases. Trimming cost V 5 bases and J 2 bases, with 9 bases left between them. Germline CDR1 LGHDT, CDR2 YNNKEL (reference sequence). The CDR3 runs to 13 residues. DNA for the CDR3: TGTGCCAGCAGCAGACAGGTAAACACTGAAGCTTTCTTT. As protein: CASSRQVNTEAFF.

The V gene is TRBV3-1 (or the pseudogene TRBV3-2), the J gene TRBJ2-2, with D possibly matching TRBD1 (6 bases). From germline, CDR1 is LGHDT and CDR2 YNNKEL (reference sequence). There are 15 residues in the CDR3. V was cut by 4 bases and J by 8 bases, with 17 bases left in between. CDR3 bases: TGTGCCAGCAGCCCCCGGGACACGTCATCGGGGGAGCTGTTTTTT. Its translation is CASSPRDTSSGELFF.

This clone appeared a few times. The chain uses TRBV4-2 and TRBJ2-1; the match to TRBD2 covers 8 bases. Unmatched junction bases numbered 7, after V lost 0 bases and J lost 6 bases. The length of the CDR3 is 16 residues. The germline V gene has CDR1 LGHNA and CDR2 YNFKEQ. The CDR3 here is CASSQDQFGRANEQFF. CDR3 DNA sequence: TGTGCCAGCAGCCAAGATCAGTTCGGGAGGGCCAATGAGCAGTTCTTC.

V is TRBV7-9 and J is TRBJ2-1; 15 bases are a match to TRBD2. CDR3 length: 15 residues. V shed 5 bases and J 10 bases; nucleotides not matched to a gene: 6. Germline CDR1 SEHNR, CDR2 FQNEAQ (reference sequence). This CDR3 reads CASSAPGTSGREQFF. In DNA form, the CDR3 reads TGTGCCAGCAGCGCGCCCGGGACTAGCGGGAGGGAGCAGTTCTTC.

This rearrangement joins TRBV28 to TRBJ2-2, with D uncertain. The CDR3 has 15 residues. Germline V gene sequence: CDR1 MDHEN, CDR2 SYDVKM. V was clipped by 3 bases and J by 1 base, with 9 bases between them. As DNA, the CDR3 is TGTGCCAGCAGTTTGTTTGCACAGAACACCGGGGAGCTGTTTTTT. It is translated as CASSLFAQNTGELFF.

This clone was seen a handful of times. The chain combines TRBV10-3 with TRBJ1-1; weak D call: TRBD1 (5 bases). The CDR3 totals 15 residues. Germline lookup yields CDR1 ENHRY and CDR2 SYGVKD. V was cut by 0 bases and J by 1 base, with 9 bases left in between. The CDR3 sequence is CAISESSGQNTEAFF. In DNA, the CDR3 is TGTGCCATCAGTGAGTCCTCCGGACAGAACACTGAAGCTTTCTTT.

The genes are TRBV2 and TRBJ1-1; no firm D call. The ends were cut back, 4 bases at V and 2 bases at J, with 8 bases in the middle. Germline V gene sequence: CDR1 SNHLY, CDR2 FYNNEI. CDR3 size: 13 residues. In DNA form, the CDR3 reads TGTGCCAGCAGTGTTACGGGAAACACTGAAGCTTTCTTT. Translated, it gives CASSVTGNTEAFF.

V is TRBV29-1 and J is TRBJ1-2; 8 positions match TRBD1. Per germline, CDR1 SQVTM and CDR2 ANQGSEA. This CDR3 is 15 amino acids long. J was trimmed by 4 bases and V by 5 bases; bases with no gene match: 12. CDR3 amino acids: CSVNRGQETFYGYTF. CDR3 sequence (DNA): TGCAGCGTTAACCGGGGACAGGAGACCTTCTATGGCTACACCTTC.

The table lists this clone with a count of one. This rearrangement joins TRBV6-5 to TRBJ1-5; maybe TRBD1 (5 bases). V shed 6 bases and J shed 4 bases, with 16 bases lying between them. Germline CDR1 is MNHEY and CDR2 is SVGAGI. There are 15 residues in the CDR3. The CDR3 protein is CASSRRQGGNQPQHF. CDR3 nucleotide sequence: TGTGCCAGCAGCCGCCGCCAGGGTGGGAATCAGCCCCAGCATTTT.

CDR3 loop: CASSLGQNRQPQHF. CDR3 coding DNA: TGTGCCAGTAGTTTAGGACAGAACCGACAGCCCCAGCATTTT. The J gene is TRBJ1-5, the V gene TRBV19, with a weak D call TRBD1 (6 bases). CDR3 length: 14 amino acids. In germline, CDR1 is LNHDA, CDR2 SQIVND (reference sequence). V was shortened by 5 bases and J by 7 bases, with 15 bases between the two germline ends.

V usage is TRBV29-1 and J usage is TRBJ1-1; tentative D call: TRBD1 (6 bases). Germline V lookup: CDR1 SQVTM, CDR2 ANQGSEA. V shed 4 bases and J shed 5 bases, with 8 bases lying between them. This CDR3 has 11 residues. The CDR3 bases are TGCAGCGTTGCAGGGGTTACTGAAGCTTTCTTT. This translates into CSVAGVTEAFF.

CDR3 loop: CASSQGQGSQPQHF. DNA for the CDR3: TGTGCCAGCAGCCAAGGACAGGGTTCTCAGCCCCAGCATTTT. The chain couples TRBV3-1 (or the pseudogene TRBV3-2) to TRBJ1-5, with TRBD1 matching over 7 bases. Germline CDR1 reads LGHDT; CDR2 reads YNNKEL (reference sequence). Trimming took 1 base from V and 6 from J; bases not matched to a gene: 3. The CDR3 consists of 14 residues.

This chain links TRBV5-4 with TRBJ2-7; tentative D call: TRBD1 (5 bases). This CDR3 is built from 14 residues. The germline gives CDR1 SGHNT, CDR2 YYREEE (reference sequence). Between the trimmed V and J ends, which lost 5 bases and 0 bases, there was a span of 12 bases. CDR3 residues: CASRDRDSSYEQYF. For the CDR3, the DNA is TGTGCCAGCAGGGACCGAGACAGCTCCTACGAGCAGTACTTC.

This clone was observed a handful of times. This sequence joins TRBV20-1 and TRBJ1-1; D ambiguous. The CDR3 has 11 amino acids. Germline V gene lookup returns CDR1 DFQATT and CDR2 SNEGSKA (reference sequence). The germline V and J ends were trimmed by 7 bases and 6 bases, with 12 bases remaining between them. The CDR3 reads CSVRRGPEAFF. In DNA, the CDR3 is TGCAGTGTCAGGCGTGGGCCTGAAGCTTTCTTT.

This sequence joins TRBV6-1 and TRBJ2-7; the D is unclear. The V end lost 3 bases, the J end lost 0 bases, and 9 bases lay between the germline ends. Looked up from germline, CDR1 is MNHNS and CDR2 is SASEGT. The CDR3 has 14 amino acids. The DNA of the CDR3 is TGTGCCAGCAGTGATGGCAGGAACTCCTACGAGCAGTACTTC. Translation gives CASSDGRNSYEQYF.

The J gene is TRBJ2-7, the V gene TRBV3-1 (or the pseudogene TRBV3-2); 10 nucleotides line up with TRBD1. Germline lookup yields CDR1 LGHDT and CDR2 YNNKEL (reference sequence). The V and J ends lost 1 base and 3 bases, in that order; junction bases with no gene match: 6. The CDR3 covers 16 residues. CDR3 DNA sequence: TGTGCCAGCAGCCAAGCCGGGACAGGGGATTACTACGAGCAGTACTTC. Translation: CASSQAGTGDYYEQYF.

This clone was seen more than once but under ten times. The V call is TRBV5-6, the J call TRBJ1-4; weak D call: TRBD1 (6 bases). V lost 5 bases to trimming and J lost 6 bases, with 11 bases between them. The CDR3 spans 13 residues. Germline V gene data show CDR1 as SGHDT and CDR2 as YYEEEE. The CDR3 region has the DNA TGTGCCAGCAGAGGACAGATAGATGAAAAACTGTTTTTT. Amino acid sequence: CASRGQIDEKLFF.

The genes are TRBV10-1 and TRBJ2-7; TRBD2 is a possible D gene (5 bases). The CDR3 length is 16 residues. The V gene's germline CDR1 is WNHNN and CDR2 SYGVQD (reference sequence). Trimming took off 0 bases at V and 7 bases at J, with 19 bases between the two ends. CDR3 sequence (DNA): TGCGCCAGCAGTGAGTCGAAGGGCGGGCGGCCCGGTGAGCAGTACTTC. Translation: CASSESKGGRPGEQYF.

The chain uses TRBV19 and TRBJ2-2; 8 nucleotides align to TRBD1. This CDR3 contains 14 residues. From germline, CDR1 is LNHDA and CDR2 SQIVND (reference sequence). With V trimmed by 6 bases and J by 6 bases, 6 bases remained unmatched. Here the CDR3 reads CASRQGATAGELFF. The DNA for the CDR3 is TGTGCCAGTAGGCAGGGGGCGACGGCCGGGGAGCTGTTTTTT.

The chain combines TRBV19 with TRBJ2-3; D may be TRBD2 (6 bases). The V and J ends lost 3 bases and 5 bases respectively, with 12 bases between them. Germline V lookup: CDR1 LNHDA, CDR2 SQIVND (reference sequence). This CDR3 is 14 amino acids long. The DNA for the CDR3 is TGTGCCAGTAGTATGATGCGGGGAGTAGATACGCAGTATTTT. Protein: CASSMMRGVDTQYF. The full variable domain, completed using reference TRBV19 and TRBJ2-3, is DGGITQSPKYLFRKEGQNVTLSCEQNLNHDAMYWYRQDPGQGLRLIYYSQIVNDFQKGDIAEGYSVSREKKESFPLTVTSAQKNPTAFYLCASSMMRGVDTQYFGPGTRLTVL.

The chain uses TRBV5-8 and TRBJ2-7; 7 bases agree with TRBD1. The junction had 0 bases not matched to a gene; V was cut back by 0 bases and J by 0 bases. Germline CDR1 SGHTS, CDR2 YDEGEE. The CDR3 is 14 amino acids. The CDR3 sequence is CASSLAGGSYEQYF. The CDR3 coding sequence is TGTGCCAGCAGCTTGGCAGGGGGCTCCTACGAGCAGTACTTC.